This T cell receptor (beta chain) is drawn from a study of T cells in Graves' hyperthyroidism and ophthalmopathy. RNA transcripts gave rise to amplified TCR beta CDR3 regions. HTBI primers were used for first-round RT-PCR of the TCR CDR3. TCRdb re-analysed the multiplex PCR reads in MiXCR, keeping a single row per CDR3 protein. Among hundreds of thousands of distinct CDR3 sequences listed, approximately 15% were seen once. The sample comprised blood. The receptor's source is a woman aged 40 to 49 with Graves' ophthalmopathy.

The CDR3 nucleotides read TGTGCCAGCAGGCAGGGGGCAAGTAGCCAAGAGACCCAGTACTTC. Protein product: CASRQGASSQETQYF. The rearrangement links TRBV28 to TRBJ2-5; 8 bases map to TRBD1. Germline V gives CDR1 MDHEN, CDR2 SYDVKM. This CDR3 comprises 15 residues. V gave up 6 bases and J gave up 1 base; unmatched junction bases: 7.